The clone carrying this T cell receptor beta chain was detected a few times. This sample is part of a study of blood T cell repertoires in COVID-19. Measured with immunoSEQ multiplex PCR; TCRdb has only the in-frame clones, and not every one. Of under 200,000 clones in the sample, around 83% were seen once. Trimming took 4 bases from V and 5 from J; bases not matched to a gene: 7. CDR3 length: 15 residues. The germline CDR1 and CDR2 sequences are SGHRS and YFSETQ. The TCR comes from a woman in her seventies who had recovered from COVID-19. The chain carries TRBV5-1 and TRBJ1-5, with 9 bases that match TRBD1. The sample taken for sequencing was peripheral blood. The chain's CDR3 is CASSPGDRVDQPQHF. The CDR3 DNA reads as TGCGCCAGCAGCCCAGGGGACAGGGTCGATCAGCCCCAGCATTTT.